The present TCR beta chain was sequenced within a study of blood T cell repertoires in COVID-19. About the study: Spain, Italy and the United States supplied samples that represented acute and convalescent COVID-19. The cDNA or gDNA used as material had been derived from T cells, B-cell-depleted T cells, or PBMCs.

The V end lost 5 bases, the J end lost 4 bases, and 15 bases lay between the germline ends. The germline V gene has CDR1 MNHEY and CDR2 SMNVEV (reference sequence). The CDR3 loop spans 14 amino acids. Per the study methods: Counts of nucleated cells, estimated from reference gene primer amplification, were obtained. TCRdb's table, derived via immunoSEQ multiplex PCR, lists solely in-frame clones and lacks some. The DNA gave D and trimming, while V, J and clone size come from that table. The sample consists of about 200,000 clones, 88% of them appearing once. This receptor was obtained from a middle-aged man with acute or convalescent COVID-19. The sequencing input was peripheral blood. The chain has TRBV27 and TRBJ2-7; D unclear. The CDR3 DNA is TGTGCCAGCAGTCTCGCCGGTATCCTTTACGAGCAGTACTTC. Protein sequence: CASSLAGILYEQYF.